This T cell receptor beta chain appears in the sequencing data of a study of blood T cell repertoires in COVID-19. Turning to the study itself: The United States, Italy and Spain were the sources of the acute and convalescent COVID-19 samples. Nucleic acid was either cDNA or gDNA, and it came from T cells, B-cell-depleted T cells, or PBMCs.

V was clipped by 2 bases and J by 3 bases, with 8 bases between them. Germline V gives CDR1 SGHRS, CDR2 YFSETQ. The CDR3 contains 14 residues. How the authors handled the data: Reference gene primers were amplified, and this amplification served to estimate nucleated cell counts. Sequenced by immunoSEQ multiplex PCR; TCRdb stores in-frame clones only, minus some. Clone size and V and J calls were adopted from that table, with D and trimming inferred from the DNA. The table records a few hundred thousand clones, 80% to 90% of them present only once. The chain uses TRBV5-1 and TRBJ2-2; D may be TRBD1 (6 bases). The specimen was peripheral blood. This clonotype originated in a young man with acute or convalescent COVID-19. CDR3 loop: CASSLRTDTGELFF. The CDR3 coding sequence is TGCGCCAGCAGCTTACGGACAGACACCGGGGAGCTGTTTTTT.